These 25 T cell receptor beta chains originate from one sample sequenced in a study of T cells in Graves' hyperthyroidism and ophthalmopathy (dated by TCRdb to about 2019). The method behind the library was multiplex PCR. TCRdb shows the sequencer as Illumina HiSeq 2000. The TCR beta CDR3 regions were amplified from the RNA transcripts. The TCR CDR3 was subjected to a first round of RT-PCR using the HTBI primer set and the Qiagen OneStep RT-PCR kit. Using fastp at Q25 and MiXCR, TCRdb reprocessed the public reads and kept productive beta chains. Every entry covers one CDR3 protein and lists the most common genes and DNA from its rows. The sample has about 710,000 distinct CDR3 sequences on record, around 15% of them singletons. The leading ten clones occupy 8.4% of the sample. Input material: blood. The receptors here all came from a young man with Graves' hyperthyroidism.

This clonotype was detected ten times or more. The V and J genes are TRBV20-1 and TRBJ2-7, with 7 bases identical to TRBD1. Germline V gives CDR1 DFQATT, CDR2 SNEGSKA (reference sequence). Trimming cost V 6 bases and J 2 bases; bases outside gene matches: 16. This CDR3 is 16 amino acids long. CDR3 region: CSARGSGRGPTYEQYF. The CDR3 coding sequence is TGCAGTGCCAGGGGGTCGGGCAGAGGCCCCACCTACGAGCAGTACTTC.

This clonotype was found many times. The chain links TRBV2 to TRBJ2-5, with TRBD2 identical over 15 bases. The V gene end was trimmed by 0 bases and the J gene end by 13 bases; junction bases not matched to a gene: 12. The CDR3 length is 17 residues. Germline lookup yields CDR1 SNHLY and CDR2 FYNNEI. CDR3: CASSEAGLAGGMFELYF. Here the CDR3 DNA reads TGTGCCAGCAGTGAAGCCGGACTAGCGGGAGGGATGTTCGAATTGTACTTC.

This clonotype was found many times. The chain is built from TRBV12-3 or TRBV12-4 and TRBJ1-5, with D possibly TRBD1 on 6 matching bases. The CDR3 covers 14 residues. The ends were cut back, 6 bases at V and 7 bases at J, with 16 bases in the middle. In nucleotides, the CDR3 is TGTGCCAGCAGCATGGCAGGGGTAGGACAGCCCCAGCATTTT. Its translation: CASSMAGVGQPQHF.

This chain joins TRBV4-1 and TRBJ2-4; 7 bases map to TRBD2. The length of the CDR3 is 16 residues. V shed 3 bases, J shed 6 bases, and the junction held 11 bases outside the gene matches. CDR1 and CDR2 (germline): MGHRA, YSYEKL. CDR3 amino acids: CASSHIGSREGNIQYF. DNA for the CDR3: TGCGCCAGCAGCCATATAGGGAGCAGGGAGGGAAACATTCAGTACTTC.

The sample holds a few counts of this clonotype. This sequence joins TRBV9 and TRBJ2-1, with 9 bases fitting TRBD2. The V segment lost 2 bases and the J segment 10 bases; nucleotides outside the gene matches: 10. CDR3 size: 15 residues. Germline CDR1 reads SGDLS; CDR2 reads YYNGEE. The CDR3 coding sequence is TGTGCCAGCAGCGTCTCGCCGAATAGCGGGAGCGAGCAGTTCTTC. It encodes CASSVSPNSGSEQFF.

The sample holds many counts of this clonotype. This sequence joins TRBV7-9 and TRBJ2-6, with D uncertain. Germline CDR1 is SEHNR and CDR2 is FQNEAQ (reference sequence). V dropped 4 bases and J dropped 9 bases, with 7 bases sitting between them. The CDR3 spans 12 residues. Here the CDR3 DNA reads TGTGCCAGCAGCTCGAGGAACAACGTCCTGACTTTC. Protein sequence: CASSSRNNVLTF.

This clonotype was counted ten times or more. V and J are TRBV11-3 and TRBJ2-7; 10 nucleotides match TRBD2. The ends lost 5 bases at V and 3 bases at J; junction bases unmatched: 7. This CDR3 spans 15 amino acids. Germline loops: CDR1 SGHNT, CDR2 YENEEA. The CDR3 DNA is TGTGCCAGCAGCCCCCTAGCGGGAGCCTTCTACGAGCAGTACTTC. It is translated as CASSPLAGAFYEQYF. Combining the CDR3 with reference TRBV11-3 and TRBJ2-7 gives the whole variable domain EAGVVQSPRYKIIEKKQPVAFWCNPISGHNTLYWYLQNLGQGPELLIRYENEEAVDDSQLPKDRFSAERLKGVDSTLKIQPAELGDSAVYLCASSPLAGAFYEQYFGPGTRLTVT.

Many counts were recorded for this clonotype. The chain joins TRBV11-3 to TRBJ2-1, with 10 bases fitting TRBD1. Trimming cost V 5 bases and J 3 bases; bases outside gene matches: 4. Germline V gives CDR1 SGHNT, CDR2 YENEEA. The CDR3 runs to 15 residues. Here the CDR3 DNA reads TGTGCCAGCAGCCCCCGGGACAGGGGCTACAATGAGCAGTTCTTC. It encodes CASSPRDRGYNEQFF.

This clonotype has a handful of counts. This chain links TRBV6-2 or TRBV6-3 with TRBJ2-7, with D unresolved. CDR1 is MNHEY, CDR2 SVGEGT, per germline. The CDR3 runs 14 residues. The V and J ends lost 2 bases and 2 bases respectively, with 10 bases between them. The chain's CDR3 is CASSYGRWTYEQYF. The CDR3 DNA reads TGTGCCAGCAGTTACGGAAGGTGGACCTACGAGCAGTACTTC.

Ten or more counts support this clonotype. The rearrangement uses TRBV7-8 and TRBJ2-3; 9 positions match TRBD1. The CDR3 sequence is 16 residues long. The junction had 10 bases not matched to a gene; V was cut back by 5 bases and J by 4 bases. Germline V gene lookup returns CDR1 SGHVS and CDR2 FQNEAQ. CDR3 sequence reads: CASSPGTGKISDTQYF. As DNA, the CDR3 is TGTGCCAGCAGCCCGGGGACAGGGAAAATATCAGATACGCAGTATTTT. The complete variable domain, with remaining parts taken from reference TRBV7-8 and TRBJ2-3, reads GAGVSQSPRYKVAKRGQDVALRCDPISGHVSLFWYQQALGQGPEFLTYFQNEAQLDKSGLPSDRFFAERPEGSVSTLKIQRTQQEDSAVYLCASSPGTGKISDTQYFGPGTRLTVL.

This clonotype has just a few counts. The chain is built from TRBV27 and TRBJ2-1, with a weak D call TRBD2 (6 bases). The CDR3 length is 15 residues. Per the germline V gene, CDR1 is MNHEY and CDR2 is SMNVEV (reference sequence). V shed 2 bases and J shed 4 bases, with 12 bases lying between them. The CDR3 reads CASSLGSRGYNEQFF. CDR3 coding DNA: TGTGCCAGCAGTTTAGGCTCACGGGGGTACAATGAGCAGTTCTTC.

V and J are TRBV28 and TRBJ1-1, with D maybe TRBD1 (5 bases). Trimming left V 8 bases short and J 6 bases short, with 16 bases between. The CDR3 runs to 13 residues. CDR1 and CDR2 from the germline V gene are MDHEN and SYDVKM. CDR3 nucleotide sequence: TGTGCCAGCCGGGTTTTGGGGGAGCCTGAAGCTTTCTTT. Protein sequence: CASRVLGEPEAFF.

This clonotype was counted ten times or more. The J gene is TRBJ2-1, the V gene TRBV20-1, with 7 positions matching TRBD2. Trimming at V came to 6 bases and at J to 0 bases, leaving 5 bases not matched to a gene. The CDR3 totals 14 residues. Germline loops: CDR1 DFQATT, CDR2 SNEGSKA (reference sequence). The CDR3 nucleotides read TGCAGTGCCCAAGCGGGGAGCTCCTACAATGAGCAGTTCTTC. Encoded protein: CSAQAGSSYNEQFF.

This clonotype has only a few counts. Just one base apart from a much larger clone, this may be a read error. V gene TRBV2 combines with J gene TRBJ2-1; TRBD2 matches at 10 bases. This CDR3 region has 15 residues. CDR1 is SNHLY and CDR2 is FYNNEI in the germline V gene. The CDR3 here is CAGSALAGVYNEQFF. As DNA, the CDR3 is TGTGCCGGCAGTGCGCTAGCGGGAGTATACAATGAGCAGTTCTTC.

The rearrangement links TRBV10-2 to TRBJ2-7, with D possibly TRBD2 on 6 matching bases. Germline CDR1 WSHSY, CDR2 SAAADI. The CDR3 runs 16 residues. Trimming pared 3 bases from V and 0 bases from J, leaving 15 bases between. The CDR3 region is CASSDWGERSSYEQYF. CDR3 bases: TGCGCCAGCAGTGACTGGGGGGAGAGGAGCTCCTACGAGCAGTACTTC.

This clonotype showed up many times. The chain uses TRBV18 and TRBJ1-5, with no clear D. Germline CDR1 reads KGHSH; CDR2 reads LQKENI. With 2 bases removed from V and 5 bases from J, the gap between germline ends came to 7 bases. CDR3 length: 13 residues. The CDR3 bases are TGTGCCAGCTCACCAGAACGAGATCAGCCCCAGCATTTT. Translation gives CASSPERDQPQHF.

This clonotype was recorded many times. The chain recombines TRBV27 with TRBJ2-3; perhaps TRBD2 as D (6 bases). The CDR3 extends over 15 amino acids. V dropped 2 bases and J dropped 1 base, with 10 bases sitting between them. Germline lookup yields CDR1 MNHEY and CDR2 SMNVEV (reference sequence). CDR3 in DNA: TGTGCCAGCAGTTTAGAGGGCGGGGGCACAGATACGCAGTATTTT. Translated, it gives CASSLEGGGTDTQYF.

The V and J genes are TRBV7-3 and TRBJ1-6, with D tentatively TRBD1 (5 bases). Looked up from germline, CDR1 is SGHTA and CDR2 is FQGTGA. Trimming left V 2 bases short and J 6 bases short, with 14 bases between. This CDR3 comprises 16 residues. CDR3 sequence (DNA): TGTGCCAGCAGCTTACCCCAGGGAGAATCTAATTCACCCCTCCACTTT. It encodes CASSLPQGESNSPLHF.

The chain employs TRBV6-5 and TRBJ2-7; the D is unclear. The CDR3 sequence is 14 residues long. In germline, CDR1 is MNHEY, CDR2 SVGAGI. The V end was cut by 2 bases, the J end by 7 bases, with 15 bases between. In nucleotides, the CDR3 is TGTGCCAGCAGTTACGGCAGGTACCTGGAGGAGCAGTACTTC. Residues: CASSYGRYLEEQYF.

Note on this clonotype: A much bigger clone sits one base away, suggesting this may be a read error. The chain's CDR3 is CASTSQDFTYNKQFF. The CDR3 DNA reads TGTGCCAGCACCTCTCAGGACTTCACTTACAATAAGCAGTTCTTC. The chain links TRBV28 to TRBJ2-1; D may be TRBD2 (5 bases). The CDR3 is made up of 15 amino acids. Germline CDR1 is MDHEN and CDR2 is SYDVKM.

This clonotype was seen a few times. The rearrangement uses TRBV3-1 and TRBJ1-1, with 8 bases matching TRBD1. Trimming took 0 bases from V and 5 from J; bases not matched to a gene: 5. The CDR3 loop spans 15 amino acids. Germline V CDR1 and CDR2: LGHDT, YNNKEL (reference sequence). The CDR3 coding sequence is TGTGCCAGCAGCCAAGAGACAGGGGCGCAGACTGAAGCTTTCTTT. It translates to CASSQETGAQTEAFF.

This chain links TRBV5-1 with TRBJ2-7, with 8 bases aligning to TRBD1. V dropped 4 bases and J dropped 2; count of bases not matched to a gene: 5. The germline CDR1 and CDR2 sequences are SGHRS and YFSETQ. The CDR3 loop spans 14 amino acids. CDR3 coding DNA: TGCGCCAGCAGCGCCCGGGACAGGACCTACGAGCAGTACTTC. Protein product: CASSARDRTYEQYF.

The table lists this clonotype with many counts. A junction boundary mismatches the germline segment, possibly from a read error. CDR3 nucleotide sequence: TGTGCCAGCACCCTCACAGGGATCTCCCACGAGCAGTACTTC. Its translation is CASTLTGISHEQYF. The V gene is TRBV25-1, the J gene TRBJ2-7; D perhaps matches TRBD1 (6 bases). The CDR3 extends over 14 amino acids. Germline values: CDR1 MGHDK, CDR2 SYGVNS.

The V gene is TRBV12-3 or TRBV12-4, the J gene TRBJ2-2; TRBD1 agrees at 7 bases. The CDR3 runs 23 residues. Trimming at V came to 4 bases and at J to 0 bases, leaving 26 bases not matched to a gene. The CDR3 region is CASSSPDEQSEGWDRANTGELFF. DNA for the CDR3: TGTGCCAGCAGTTCCCCGGATGAACAGTCCGAGGGATGGGACAGAGCGAACACCGGGGAGCTGTTTTTT.

J is TRBJ2-1 and V is TRBV28; 8 bases agree with TRBD1. The CDR3 runs to 13 residues. V dropped 5 bases and J dropped 9; count of bases not matched to a gene: 6. Germline lookup yields CDR1 MDHEN and CDR2 SYDVKM. The CDR3 DNA is TGTGCCAGCAGTCCAGACAGGGGAGGTGAGCAGTTCTTC. This translates into CASSPDRGGEQFF.